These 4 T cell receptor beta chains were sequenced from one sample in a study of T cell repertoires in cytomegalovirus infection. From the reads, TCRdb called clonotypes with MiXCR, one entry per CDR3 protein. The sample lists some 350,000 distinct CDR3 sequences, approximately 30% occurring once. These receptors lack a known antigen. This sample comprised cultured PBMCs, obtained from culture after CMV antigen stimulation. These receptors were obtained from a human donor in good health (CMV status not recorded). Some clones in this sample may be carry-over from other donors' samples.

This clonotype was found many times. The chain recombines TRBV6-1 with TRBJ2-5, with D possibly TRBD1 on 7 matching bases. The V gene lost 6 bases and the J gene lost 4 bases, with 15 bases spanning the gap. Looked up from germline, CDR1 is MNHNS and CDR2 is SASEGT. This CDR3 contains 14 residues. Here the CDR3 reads CASSFQGGVETQYF. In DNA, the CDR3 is TGTGCCAGCAGCTTTCAGGGGGGAGTAGAGACCCAGTACTTC.

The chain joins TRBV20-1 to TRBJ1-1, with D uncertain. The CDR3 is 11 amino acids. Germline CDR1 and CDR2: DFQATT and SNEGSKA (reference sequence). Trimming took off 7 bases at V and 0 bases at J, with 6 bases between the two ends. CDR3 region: CSVGVNTEAFF. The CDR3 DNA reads TGCAGTGTTGGGGTGAACACTGAAGCTTTCTTT.

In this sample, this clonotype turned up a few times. Here the CDR3 DNA reads TGTGCCAGCAGTTCCCAGCGGGGCTCCTACGAGCAGTACGTC. Translation: CASSSQRGSYEQYV. J is TRBJ2-7 and V is TRBV12-3 or TRBV12-4; 7 bases align to TRBD2. The ends lost 4 bases at V and 0 bases at J; junction bases unmatched: 3. The CDR3 is made up of 14 amino acids.

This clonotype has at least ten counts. In DNA, the CDR3 is TGTGCCAGCAGCTTAGTGGGCACGAAAGAGACCCAGTACTTC. Encoded protein: CASSLVGTKETQYF. This chain connects TRBV7-2 to TRBJ2-5, with D unresolved. CDR3 length: 14 residues. The germline V gene encodes CDR1 SGHTA and CDR2 FQGNSA. V was cut by 1 base and J by 3 bases, with 9 bases left in between.